This TCR beta chain was found in a study of T cell changes during pregnancy in multiple sclerosis (dated by TCRdb to about 2019). Study-wide context: The study examined how the T cell repertoire changed over the course of pregnancy in women with multiple sclerosis.

To prepare the library, the immunoSEQ multiplex PCR assay was applied. TCRdb retrieved this table from immuneACCESS and kept in-frame rearrangements only. Not all clones are present; in checked studies, unresolved V genes account for under half, and no reason is known for the remainder. Within this sample are fewer than 65,000 clones, with about 92% of them counted one time only. Of the sample, 2.5% to 3.5% falls within the top ten clones. The sample holds one count of this clone. Its antigen remains undetermined. Per-base quality was not reported, and no clone a single base away is much larger than it. Reading from cysteine to phenylalanine, the CDR3 counts 15 amino acids. Of all the DNA, just the CDR3 is kept, 45 bases in frame from base 1. In the germline V gene, CDR1 corresponds to SGHAT and CDR2 to FQNNGV. Trimmed from V: 5 bases; trimmed from J: 3 bases; junction bases lacking a gene match: 6.

The V gene is TRBV11-2 and the J gene is TRBJ1-5; 8 nucleotides in the junction match TRBD1. Sequences were derived from peripheral blood, sampled in the first trimester of pregnancy. The receptor's source is a female donor in good health, enrolled as a control in a pregnancy study. CDR3 protein: CASSPMTGDNQPQHF. At the DNA level, the sequence is TGTGCCAGCAGCCCAATGACAGGGGACAATCAGCCCCAGCATTTT. The variable domain in full, with residues beyond the CDR3 obtained from the reference TRBV11-2 and TRBJ1-5 genes, is EAGVAQSPRYKIIEKRQSVAFWCNPISGHATLYWYQQILGQGPKLLIQFQNNGVVDDSQLPKDRFSAERLKGVDSTLKIQPAKLEDSAVYLCASSPMTGDNQPQHFGDGTRLSIL.